The present T cell receptor (beta chain) was sequenced within a study of T-cell reconstitution after alpha-beta-depleted transplantation in children. This clonotype was found many times. Construction of the TCRbeta library involved unique molecular identifiers. TCRdb redid the calling of the PCR reads with MiXCR, one entry per CDR3 protein. The sample lists more than 75,000 distinct CDR3 sequences; more than 20% were seen once. V was cut by 4 bases and J by 8 bases, with 18 bases left in between. This CDR3 spans 15 amino acids. The chain carries TRBV12-3 or TRBV12-4 and TRBJ2-1, with unresolved D. The sequence was collected from a boy under 10 years old with acute lymphoblastic leukemia, due to receive a stem cell transplant. The sequences come from PBMCs, collected before TCRalphabeta/CD19-depleted stem cell transplant. The CDR3: CASSSYNTRFDEQFF. The CDR3 region has the DNA TGTGCCAGCAGTTCCTACAATACCCGCTTCGATGAGCAGTTCTTC.